The T cell receptor beta chain under discussion was sequenced for a study of monozygotic twins with inflammatory bowel disease. TCRdb re-called the 5' RACE reads and shows each CDR3 protein once, DNA omitted. Its listing shows 350,000 to 500,000 distinct CDR3 sequences. Germline V gene sequence: CDR1 SGHRS, CDR2 YFSETQ. The CDR3 has 14 residues. The sequencing sample was made of blood. The sequence was obtained from a human donor with ulcerative colitis or Crohn's disease, or a healthy co-twin of an affected twin (not recorded which). The rearrangement links TRBV5-1 to TRBJ2-7; as DNA is missing, the TRBD1 call by TCRdb cannot be tested. The CDR3 is CASSLEGGFHEQYF.